This is a list of T cell receptor beta chains from one sample in a study of siplizumab effects on memory and regulatory T cells. Clones were sequenced by immunoSEQ multiplex PCR, and TCRdb holds only the in-frame ones, with some missing. Of approximately 75,000 clones listed, around 93% are singletons. The sequenced sample was CD8+ T cells sorted from blood. Receptor source: a human donor in good health. The conserved cysteine and the conserved F or W are not part of the CDR3 here. D genes are given only for firm matches.

D gene	V gene	J gene	CDR3 protein
TRBD1	TRBV9	TRBJ2-1	ASSAGTGVNEQF
-	TRBV5-1	TRBJ2-7	ASSSTYEQY
-	TRBV5-1	TRBJ2-2	ASSLRDFPPTGELF
-	TRBV7-2	TRBJ2-3	ASSLGETSTDTQY
-	TRBV7-9	TRBJ1-1	ASSLEDPNTEAF
TRBD2	TRBV19	TRBJ2-1	ASSKLATNEQF
-	TRBV5-6	TRBJ1-2	ASSLGAGEAGT
TRBD2	TRBV7-6	TRBJ2-7	ASSLRIASGGTYEQY
-	TRBV7-3	TRBJ2-3	ASSDSLGDTQY
-	TRBV25-1	TRBJ1-5	ASSDSNQPQH
TRBD1	TRBV2	TRBJ2-1	ASIDRESTSYNEQF
-	TRBV5-6	TRBJ2-1	ASSYGTLYNEQF
-	TRBV30	TRBJ2-2	AWYTGELF
TRBD2	TRBV5-6	TRBJ2-3	ASSLDGLGSTDTQY
-	TRBV7-2	TRBJ1-1	ASTPFVGTEAF
-	TRBV12-2	TRBJ2-5	ASRFRTLRQEKETQY
-	TRBV4-2	TRBJ1-2	ASSQAIDSPGYT
-	TRBV19	TRBJ2-5	ASSHVVGAREETQY
TRBD2	TRBV12-5	TRBJ2-3	ASGLVSTSGDLGWTQY
-	TRBV7-6	TRBJ2-5	ASSLGSGWETQY
-	TRBV6-6	TRBJ2-2	ASSYFEGGGTGELF
TRBD1	TRBV5-1	TRBJ2-7	ASSLNRGYEQY
TRBD2	TRBV9	TRBJ2-5	ASSSGLAGGPRTQY
TRBD1	TRBV4-2	TRBJ1-6	ASSQDKGAGNSPLH